This T cell receptor beta chain was profiled in a study of OX40 agonist ivuxolimab in advanced cancers. Measured with immunoSEQ multiplex PCR; TCRdb has only the in-frame clones, and not every one. The sample lists approximately 74,000 clones, around 80% occurring once. The V and J ends lost 4 bases and 0 bases respectively, with 7 bases between them. The length of the CDR3 is 13 residues. Per germline, CDR1 SGHRS and CDR2 YFSETQ. The source was CD4+ or CD8+ T cells sorted from blood, collected in a trial of the OX40 agonist ivuxolimab. The chain employs TRBV5-1 and TRBJ1-1; D is unclear. The receptor was derived from an adult with an advanced solid tumor such as melanoma, head and neck, liver or kidney cancer. The CDR3 here is CASSAEMNTEAFF. The CDR3 DNA sequence: TGCGCCAGCAGCGCGGAGATGAACACTGAAGCTTTCTTT.